A single sample is the source of the 25 T cell receptor beta chains below, sequenced in a study of blood T cell repertoires in COVID-19. TCRdb keeps only in-frame clones here, not all; method: immunoSEQ multiplex PCR. The table has around 57,000 clones, more than 60% seen once. The sample comprised peripheral blood. These receptors were obtained from a woman in her 70s with acute or convalescent COVID-19.

The chain is built from TRBV7-2 and TRBJ2-5; maybe TRBD2 (7 bases). V lost 1 base and J lost 4, with 16 bases in between. Per the germline V gene, CDR1 is SGHTA and CDR2 is FQGNSA. The CDR3 extends over 16 amino acids. CDR3 region: CASSLVGSGGRETQYF. The CDR3 nucleotides are TGTGCCAGCAGCTTAGTAGGCTCGGGGGGCAGAGAGACCCAGTACTTC.

The chain employs TRBV3-1 (or the pseudogene TRBV3-2) and TRBJ1-6, with a possible D match to TRBD1 (6 bases). V was cut by 4 bases and J by 5 bases, with 18 bases left in between. This CDR3 has 17 amino acids. The germline gives CDR1 LGHDT, CDR2 YNNKEL (reference sequence). The DNA for the CDR3 is TGTGCCAGCAGCCGCGGAGGGGGGGTCAAAAATAATTCACCCCTCCACTTT. Its translation: CASSRGGGVKNNSPLHF.

J is TRBJ1-2 and V is TRBV5-1; no reliable D call. This CDR3 region has 15 residues. CDR1 and CDR2 from the germline V gene are SGHRS and YFSETQ. Trimming pared 2 bases from V and 5 bases from J, leaving 16 bases between. The CDR3 region has the DNA TGCGCCAGCAGCTTTCCCACCGGGTCCCAATATGGCTACACCTTC. Translating it yields CASSFPTGSQYGYTF. The whole variable domain, filled in from reference TRBV5-1 and TRBJ1-2, reads KAGVTQTPRYLIKTRGQQVTLSCSPISGHRSVSWYQQTPGQGLQFLFEYFSETQRNKGNFPGRFSGRQFSNSRSEMNVSTLELGDSALYLCASSFPTGSQYGYTFGSGTRLTVV.

The V gene is TRBV6-5, the J gene TRBJ2-5; the D is unclear. This CDR3 region has 13 residues. Per the germline V gene, CDR1 is MNHEY and CDR2 is SVGAGI. V was trimmed by 6 bases and J by 1 base, leaving 9 bases between them. CDR3 nucleotides: TGTGCCAGCAGGCCACAGTTCCAAGAGACCCAGTACTTC. It specifies CASRPQFQETQYF.

This clone has just a few counts. At the DNA level, this CDR3 is encoded by other sequences in the same sample as well. The rearrangement uses TRBV7-7 and TRBJ1-1; D unresolved. V shed 5 bases and J shed 0 bases, with 7 bases lying between them. The CDR3 covers 13 residues. Germline loops: CDR1 SSHAT, CDR2 FNYEAQ (reference sequence). CDR3 region: CASSAGMNTEAFF. DNA of the CDR3: TGTGCCAGCAGCGCGGGGATGAACACTGAAGCTTTCTTT. The full variable domain, rest sourced from reference TRBV7-7 and TRBJ1-1, is GAGVSQSPRYKVTKRGQDVTLRCDPISSHATLYWYQQALGQGPEFLTYFNYEAQPDKSGLPSDRFSAERPEGSISTLTIQRTEQRDSAMYRCASSAGMNTEAFFGQGTRLTVV.

The J gene is TRBJ2-5, the V gene TRBV16; a weak D match, TRBD2 (6 bases). The CDR3 spans 13 residues. The germline gives CDR1 KGHSY, CDR2 FQNENV. V was trimmed by 4 bases and J by 3 bases, leaving 9 bases between them. The CDR3 coding sequence is TGTGCCAGCAGCCCTAGCGTGGAAGAGACCCAGTACTTC. Protein sequence: CASSPSVEETQYF.

The genes are TRBV2 and TRBJ1-4, with 9 bases identical to TRBD1. Germline trimming cut 7 bases from V and 4 bases from J; bases unmatched to any gene: 10. Germline CDR1 SNHLY, CDR2 FYNNEI. The CDR3 extends over 16 amino acids. CDR3 in amino acids: CASKTLRDRDNEKLFF. The CDR3 DNA reads TGTGCCAGCAAAACCCTCCGGGACAGGGATAATGAAAAACTGTTTTTT.

This clone was seen only once. The V call is TRBV6-5, the J call TRBJ2-1; D perhaps matches TRBD1 (6 bases). This CDR3 contains 15 residues. V lost 7 bases, J lost 6 bases, and 19 bases lay in between. CDR1 is MNHEY, CDR2 SVGAGI, per germline. The CDR3 reads CASTTARGGGNEQFF. The CDR3 coding sequence is TGTGCCAGCACAACCGCCAGGGGTGGAGGCAATGAGCAGTTCTTC.

This chain's CDR3 is CASSPETGWNTEAFF. CDR3 in DNA: TGTGCCAGCAGCCCCGAGACAGGGTGGAACACTGAAGCTTTCTTT. The chain couples TRBV3-1 (or the pseudogene TRBV3-2) to TRBJ1-1, with 7 bases identical to TRBD1. The ends lost 4 bases at V and 1 base at J; junction bases unmatched: 6. The V gene's germline CDR1 is LGHDT and CDR2 YNNKEL (reference sequence). This CDR3 is built from 15 residues.

The chain couples TRBV7-9 to TRBJ1-1, with D possibly TRBD1 on 6 matching bases. Germline CDR1 and CDR2: SEHNR and FQNEAQ (reference sequence). The CDR3 sequence is 14 residues long. V was cut by 2 bases and J by 1 base, with 8 bases left in between. The CDR3 reads CASSLQGWNTEAFF. The CDR3 DNA reads TGTGCCAGCAGCTTACAGGGGTGGAACACTGAAGCTTTCTTT.

V usage is TRBV11-3 and J usage is TRBJ2-5, with D maybe TRBD1 (6 bases). Between the trimmed V and J ends, which lost 1 base and 3 bases, there was a span of 9 bases. The germline V gene has CDR1 SGHNT and CDR2 YENEEA. This CDR3 region has 14 residues. As DNA, the CDR3 is TGTGCCAGCAGCTTAGGTGGGGGCGAAGAGACCCAGTACTTC. Its protein is CASSLGGGEETQYF.

The V and J genes are TRBV4-1 and TRBJ1-6, with D possibly being TRBD1 (5 bases). Looked up from germline, CDR1 is MGHRA and CDR2 is YSYEKL. CDR3 length: 15 residues. Trimming left V 0 bases short and J 4 bases short, with 7 bases between. CDR3 sequence reads: CASSQDDRYNSPLHF. Here the CDR3 DNA reads TGCGCCAGCAGCCAAGATGACAGATATAATTCACCCCTCCACTTT.

The sample holds many counts of this clone. The V gene is TRBV11-3, the J gene TRBJ2-7; 8 nucleotides align to TRBD1. CDR1 SGHNT and CDR2 YENEEA come from the germline V gene. The V segment lost 1 base and the J segment 1 base; nucleotides outside the gene matches: 0. This CDR3 has 14 amino acids. CDR3 DNA sequence: TGTGCCAGCAGCTTAGGGACAGGGTCCTACGAGCAGTACTTC. Its protein is CASSLGTGSYEQYF.

The rearrangement uses TRBV5-1 and TRBJ2-7, with TRBD1 matching 8 bases. Trimming at V came to 4 bases and at J to 3 bases, leaving 6 bases not matched to a gene. The length of the CDR3 is 14 residues. Germline values: CDR1 SGHRS, CDR2 YFSETQ. CDR3 DNA: TGCGCCAGCAGCAGGACACAGGGGGACTACGAGCAGTACTTC. Amino acids: CASSRTQGDYEQYF.

This rearrangement joins TRBV6-5 to TRBJ1-2; unclear D gene. The CDR3 is 14 amino acids. CDR1 is MNHEY and CDR2 is SVGAGI in the germline V gene. V lost 4 bases to trimming and J lost 6 bases, with 15 bases between them. The CDR3 nucleotides read TGTGCCAGCAGTTCCCGGGGTCAGCTAGATGGCTACACCTTC. Its translation: CASSSRGQLDGYTF.

V is TRBV5-4 and J is TRBJ1-4; maybe TRBD1 (5 bases). Germline assignment: CDR1 SGHNT and CDR2 YYREEE (reference sequence). Trimming pared 4 bases from V and 5 bases from J, leaving 12 bases between. This CDR3 is 14 amino acids long. CDR3 sequence reads: CASSGGTDNEKLFF. The CDR3 DNA sequence: TGTGCCAGCAGCGGCGGGACGGACAATGAAAAACTGTTTTTT. The entire variable domain, with the rest obtained from reference TRBV5-4 and TRBJ1-4, is as follows: ETGVTQSPTHLIKTRGQQVTLRCSSQSGHNTVSWYQQALGQGPQFIFQYYREEENGRGNFPPRFSGLQFPNYSSELNVNALELDDSALYLCASSGGTDNEKLFFGSGTQLSVL.

This rearrangement joins TRBV9 to TRBJ1-5, with 10 bases lining up with TRBD1. Germline V gene data show CDR1 as SGDLS and CDR2 as YYNGEE. After removal of 4 bases from V and 6 bases from J, the junction contained 10 bases not matched to a gene. CDR3 length equals 16 residues. The CDR3 DNA is TGTGCCAGCAGCCCCGGGGACAGGGGCGTCGGTCAGCCCCAGCATTTT. This encodes CASSPGDRGVGQPQHF. Supplemented by reference TRBV9 and TRBJ1-5, the full variable domain reads DSGVTQTPKHLITATGQRVTLRCSPRSGDLSVYWYQQSLDQGLQFLIQYYNGEERAKGNILERFSAQQFPDLHSELNLSSLELGDSALYFCASSPGDRGVGQPQHFGDGTRLSIL.

The CDR3 region is CASSQPGQFGYTF. The CDR3 DNA is TGCGCCAGCAGCCAACCGGGACAGTTTGGCTACACCTTC. This rearrangement joins TRBV4-1 to TRBJ1-2, with 7 bases fitting TRBD1. This CDR3 has 13 residues. Trimming at V came to 2 bases and at J to 7 bases, leaving 4 bases not matched to a gene. Germline-derived CDR1 and CDR2 are MGHRA and YSYEKL.

This clone was observed once. The gene calls are TRBV9 and TRBJ2-3; 9 nucleotides align to TRBD1. CDR3 size: 16 residues. Germline lookup yields CDR1 SGDLS and CDR2 YYNGEE. V was pared by 3 bases and J by 4 bases, with 9 bases of the junction left unmatched. The CDR3 coding sequence is TGTGCCAGCAGCGCCATCGGGACAGGGTTCGCAGATACGCAGTATTTT. Its protein product is CASSAIGTGFADTQYF.

J is TRBJ2-3 and V is TRBV11-3; 10 bases line up with TRBD1. The CDR3 extends over 16 amino acids. Per germline, CDR1 SGHNT and CDR2 YENEEA. Trimming at V came to 5 bases and at J to 2 bases, leaving 7 bases not matched to a gene. CDR3 region: CASSPGDRGSTDTQYF. The CDR3 DNA sequence: TGTGCCAGCAGCCCAGGGGACAGGGGTTCCACAGATACGCAGTATTTT.

The chain carries TRBV5-1 and TRBJ2-2; D is unresolved. Deletions cut 0 bases from V and 4 bases from J, with 16 bases between. The length of the CDR3 is 17 residues. CDR1 and CDR2 (germline): SGHRS, YFSETQ. The CDR3 sequence: CASSLEPDTTRTGELFF. The CDR3 region has the DNA TGCGCCAGCAGCTTGGAGCCAGACACGACGCGCACCGGGGAGCTGTTTTTT.

The gene calls are TRBV11-2 and TRBJ1-3; TRBD1 might be the D (6 bases). V was shortened by 2 bases and J by 4 bases, with 9 bases between the two germline ends. Germline loops: CDR1 SGHAT, CDR2 FQNNGV. This CDR3 has 14 residues. CDR3 residues: CASSLTGQGNTIYF. CDR3 nucleotides: TGTGCCAGCAGCTTAACAGGGCAGGGAAACACCATATATTTT.

The gene calls are TRBV5-1 and TRBJ2-5; 7 bases fit TRBD1. The CDR3 runs to 14 residues. Trimming cost V 4 bases and J 5 bases; bases outside gene matches: 8. CDR1 and CDR2 (germline): SGHRS, YFSETQ. CDR3 residues: CASSHKGAGETQYF. For the CDR3, the DNA is TGCGCCAGCAGCCACAAGGGGGCCGGGGAGACCCAGTACTTC.

The genes are TRBV28 and TRBJ1-2; TRBD1 aligns across 10 bases. The CDR3 length is 17 residues. Germline V gene sequence: CDR1 MDHEN, CDR2 SYDVKM. V gave up 2 bases and J gave up 4 bases; unmatched junction bases: 10. In nucleotides, the CDR3 is TGTGCCAGCAGTTTACCGGGACAGGGGCCGTACGGCTATGGCTACACCTTC. This encodes CASSLPGQGPYGYGYTF.

The chain has TRBV29-1 and TRBJ1-4; no definite D call. The germline V gene has CDR1 SQVTM and CDR2 ANQGSEA. V shed 3 bases and J shed 7 bases, with 6 bases lying between them. This CDR3 contains 11 residues. The DNA for the CDR3 is TGCAGCGTTGATGAGGGTGAAAAACTGTTTTTT. This translates into CSVDEGEKLFF.